The 20 T cell receptor beta chains reported below all come from one sample, sequenced in a study of T cell clonotyping in hematopoietic cell transplantation. Profiled with immunoSEQ multiplex PCR; TCRdb holds only in-frame clones, not every one. The table has around 12,000 clones, less than 75% seen once. The sample here was peripheral blood mononuclear cells, taken 180 days after allogeneic stem cell transplant. The receptor set was obtained from a male patient between 55 and 70 years old who had an allogeneic stem cell transplant from an unrelated donor, so the T cells may come from the graft donor. Some clones in this sample may be carry-over from other donors' samples.

In DNA, the CDR3 is TGTGCCAGCAGTCAGATTTGGGGGGGGGAAAAACTGTTTTTT. It is translated as CASSQIWGGEKLFF. The rearrangement links TRBV28 to TRBJ1-4; possibly TRBD1 for D (5 bases). Trimming cost V 5 bases and J 8 bases, with 15 bases left between them. The CDR3 consists of 14 residues. The germline V gene encodes CDR1 MDHEN and CDR2 SYDVKM. Combining the CDR3 with reference TRBV28 and TRBJ1-4 gives the whole variable domain DVKVTQSSRYLVKRTGEKVFLECVQDMDHENMFWYRQDPGLGLRLIYFSYDVKMKEKGDIPEGYSVSREKKERFSLILESASTNQTSMYLCASSQIWGGEKLFFGSGTQLSVL.

The rearrangement uses TRBV2 and TRBJ1-1, with D unresolved. The CDR3 sequence is 13 residues long. Germline values: CDR1 SNHLY, CDR2 FYNNEI. The ends were cut back, 8 bases at V and 1 base at J, with 11 bases in the middle. CDR3 amino acids: CASGLRENTEAFF. Here the CDR3 DNA reads TGTGCCAGCGGCCTCCGGGAGAACACTGAAGCTTTCTTT.

This clone appeared once. The chain joins TRBV6-6 to TRBJ1-2, with D hard to call. Trimming removed 4 bases from V and 4 bases from J, with 7 bases in between. CDR3 length equals 12 residues. The germline V gene encodes CDR1 MNHNY and CDR2 SVGAGI (reference sequence). The CDR3 is CASSLSTYGYTF. In DNA, the CDR3 is TGTGCCAGCAGTTTGTCTACCTATGGCTACACCTTC.

The gene calls are TRBV5-1 and TRBJ1-6; perhaps TRBD1 as D (6 bases). In germline, CDR1 is SGHRS, CDR2 YFSETQ. The CDR3 runs to 15 residues. Trimming cost V 6 bases and J 7 bases, with 17 bases left between them. CDR3 bases: TGCGCCAGCACCCTCGGAGGACAGCTCAATTCACCCCTCCACTTT. Encoded protein: CASTLGGQLNSPLHF.

V usage is TRBV6-6 and J usage is TRBJ1-2; a weak D match, TRBD1 (6 bases). The V end lost 8 bases, the J end lost 2 bases, and 12 bases lay between the germline ends. The germline V gene has CDR1 MNHNY and CDR2 SVGAGI (reference sequence). CDR3 length: 13 amino acids. CDR3: CASSGTGNYGYTF. In DNA form, the CDR3 reads TGTGCCAGCTCGGGAACAGGGAACTATGGCTACACCTTC.

This rearrangement joins TRBV2 to TRBJ2-1, with 11 nucleotides matching TRBD2. Germline CDR1 and CDR2: SNHLY and FYNNEI. J was trimmed by 4 bases and V by 4 bases; bases with no gene match: 6. This CDR3 is 16 amino acids long. The CDR3, as DNA: TGTGCCAGCAGTGTTAGCGGGGGGGCACTTTACAATGAGCAGTTCTTC. This sequence encodes CASSVSGGALYNEQFF.

V gene TRBV29-1 combines with J gene TRBJ2-1, with D possibly matching TRBD2 (5 bases). Germline V CDR1 and CDR2: SQVTM, ANQGSEA. The CDR3 has 11 amino acids. Trimming removed 4 bases at V and 9 bases at J, with 10 bases between. The CDR3 DNA follows: TGCAGCGTTGGAGGGCTATTTGAGCAGTTCTTC. It encodes CSVGGLFEQFF.

The V call is TRBV7-2, the J call TRBJ1-1; weak D call: TRBD1 (6 bases). Trimming left V 5 bases short and J 0 bases short, with 16 bases between. Per the germline V gene, CDR1 is SGHTA and CDR2 is FQGNSA. The CDR3 sequence is 16 residues long. For the CDR3, the DNA is TGTGCCAGCAGCGCCCAACAGGGTGCCTTGAACACTGAAGCTTTCTTT. Its protein is CASSAQQGALNTEAFF.

The rearrangement uses TRBV6-5 and TRBJ2-7, with 12 positions matching TRBD2. V was pared by 5 bases and J by 4 bases, with 3 bases of the junction left unmatched. In germline, CDR1 is MNHEY, CDR2 SVGAGI. The CDR3 is made up of 14 amino acids. The CDR3 region is CASSPTSGGYEQYF. The CDR3 coding sequence is TGTGCCAGCAGTCCGACTAGCGGGGGATACGAGCAGTACTTC.

V usage is TRBV2 and J usage is TRBJ1-2, with 11 positions matching TRBD1. With 8 bases clipped from V and 9 bases from J, the junction kept 5 bases outside the gene matches. The CDR3 contains 12 residues. Germline V gene data show CDR1 as SNHLY and CDR2 as FYNNEI. CDR3 in DNA: TGTGCCAGCGGACAGGGGGCTGCTAGCTACACCTTC. Residues: CASGQGAASYTF.

This clone was seen a few times. The chain recombines TRBV6-5 with TRBJ1-2; D gene uncertain. The CDR3 totals 15 residues. Germline loops: CDR1 MNHEY, CDR2 SVGAGI. Trimming took 6 bases from V and 7 from J, leaving 21 bases between them. The CDR3 nucleotides read TGTGCCAGCAGCAAAACGGGCGGCTATATCGGTGGCTACACCTTC. It translates to CASSKTGGYIGGYTF.

V is TRBV7-3 and J is TRBJ2-1; 9 bases line up with TRBD1. The CDR3 spans 14 residues. V shed 2 bases, J shed 5 bases, and the junction held 1 base outside the gene matches. Germline loops: CDR1 SGHTA, CDR2 FQGTGA. In DNA, the CDR3 is TGTGCCAGCAGCTTAGGGACAGGGAACAATGAGCAGTTCTTC. Protein: CASSLGTGNNEQFF.

The chain recombines TRBV6-6 with TRBJ1-5, with unresolved D. The CDR3 is 13 residues long. Germline CDR1 reads MNHNY; CDR2 reads SVGAGI (reference sequence). Trimming stripped 7 bases from V and 3 bases from J, with 10 bases between. This CDR3 is CASTGDSNQPQHF. The CDR3, as DNA: TGTGCCAGCACCGGGGATTCCAATCAGCCCCAGCATTTT.

The rearrangement links TRBV6-1 to TRBJ2-3, with D perhaps being TRBD1 or TRBD2 (5 bases each). V lost 11 bases, J lost 2 bases, and 11 bases lay in between. The CDR3 totals 12 residues. Germline V gene sequence: CDR1 MNHNS, CDR2 SASEGT. For the CDR3, the DNA is TGTGCCGGGGGTGGGTACACAGATACGCAGTATTTT. Protein product: CAGGGYTDTQYF.

The V call is TRBV19, the J call TRBJ2-1; D remains ambiguous. The germline V gene encodes CDR1 LNHDA and CDR2 SQIVND (reference sequence). V shed 5 bases and J shed 12 bases, with 11 bases lying between them. The CDR3 is 11 amino acids. In nucleotides, the CDR3 is TGTGCCAGTAGTCCCCCCCCGGGGCAGTTCTTC. Translation: CASSPPPGQFF.

The V call is TRBV30, the J call TRBJ1-1; 8 nucleotides line up with TRBD1. Germline V gene lookup returns CDR1 GTSNPN and CDR2 SVGIG (reference sequence). Unmatched junction bases numbered 2, after V lost 2 bases and J lost 0 bases. The CDR3 covers 14 residues. CDR3 DNA sequence: TGTGCCTGGAGTCCAGGGGGCATGAACACTGAAGCTTTCTTT. Protein product: CAWSPGGMNTEAFF.

This chain uses TRBV4-2 with TRBJ2-2, with D perhaps matching TRBD1 (5 bases). CDR1 LGHNA and CDR2 YNFKEQ come from the germline V gene. The CDR3 runs 14 residues. Trimming pared 3 bases from V and 5 bases from J, leaving 10 bases between. Here the CDR3 DNA reads TGTGCCAGCAGCCAGGATCAGGGAACCGGGGAGCTGTTTTTT. This sequence encodes CASSQDQGTGELFF.

In this sample, this clone turned up once. The chain couples TRBV4-2 to TRBJ1-6; D gene unclear. This CDR3 comprises 13 residues. V lost 1 base to trimming and J lost 7 bases, with 5 bases between them. CDR1 is LGHNA, CDR2 YNFKEQ, per germline. This chain's CDR3 is CASSQATNSPLHF. In DNA form, the CDR3 reads TGTGCCAGCAGCCAAGCTACAAATTCACCCCTCCACTTT.

The chain uses TRBV6-5 and TRBJ1-1; TRBD1 aligns across 8 bases. The CDR3 is made up of 11 amino acids. Germline loops: CDR1 MNHEY, CDR2 SVGAGI. Germline trimming cut 8 bases from V and 8 bases from J; bases unmatched to any gene: 4. The CDR3 DNA follows: TGTGCCAGCTACCGGGACAGGGAAGCTTTCTTT. It specifies CASYRDREAFF.

This sequence joins TRBV30 and TRBJ1-1; D is perhaps TRBD1 (5 bases). V shed 2 bases and J shed 10 bases, with 11 bases lying between them. Germline V gives CDR1 GTSNPN, CDR2 SVGIG (reference sequence). The CDR3 length is 11 residues. The DNA of the CDR3 is TGTGCCTGGAGTACGGGGACGGCAGCTTTCTTT. Translated, it gives CAWSTGTAAFF.